This TCR beta chain was obtained from a study of cytomegalovirus exposure and HLA in healthy donors. About the research overall: From donors who were HLA-typed, an early data release held about 89 million unique TCRs. Overall study findings and caveats: The authors judged a highly shared variant cluster likely a sequencing artifact. Exclusion applied to some V segments, including TRBV6-2 and TRBV6-3, as they were indistinguishable. Researchers had no immune exposure information except CMV serostatus available.

PCR employed 60 Vbeta and 13 Jbeta primers. Clones were sequenced by immunoSEQ multiplex PCR, and TCRdb holds only the in-frame ones, with some missing. The sample shows under 250,000 clones, 85% of them seen only once. A note on this clone: Antigen specificity is unknown.

Germline CDR1 LNHDA, CDR2 SQIVND (reference sequence). Deletions cut 3 bases from V and 2 bases from J, with 14 bases between. The CDR3 contains 15 residues. The clonotype originates from a girl aged 2 to 9 in good health and CMV-seronegative. The specimen was PBMCs. This rearrangement joins TRBV19 to TRBJ2-7; possible D gene TRBD1, 6 bases. For the CDR3, the DNA is TGTGCCAGTAGTATTGTCCCGGGACAAGCCTACGAGCAGTACTTC. Protein sequence: CASSIVPGQAYEQYF. Looking up the rest from reference TRBV19 and TRBJ2-7 gives the full variable domain: DGGITQSPKYLFRKEGQNVTLSCEQNLNHDAMYWYRQDPGQGLRLIYYSQIVNDFQKGDIAEGYSVSREKKESFPLTVTSAQKNPTAFYLCASSIVPGQAYEQYFGPGTRLTVT.